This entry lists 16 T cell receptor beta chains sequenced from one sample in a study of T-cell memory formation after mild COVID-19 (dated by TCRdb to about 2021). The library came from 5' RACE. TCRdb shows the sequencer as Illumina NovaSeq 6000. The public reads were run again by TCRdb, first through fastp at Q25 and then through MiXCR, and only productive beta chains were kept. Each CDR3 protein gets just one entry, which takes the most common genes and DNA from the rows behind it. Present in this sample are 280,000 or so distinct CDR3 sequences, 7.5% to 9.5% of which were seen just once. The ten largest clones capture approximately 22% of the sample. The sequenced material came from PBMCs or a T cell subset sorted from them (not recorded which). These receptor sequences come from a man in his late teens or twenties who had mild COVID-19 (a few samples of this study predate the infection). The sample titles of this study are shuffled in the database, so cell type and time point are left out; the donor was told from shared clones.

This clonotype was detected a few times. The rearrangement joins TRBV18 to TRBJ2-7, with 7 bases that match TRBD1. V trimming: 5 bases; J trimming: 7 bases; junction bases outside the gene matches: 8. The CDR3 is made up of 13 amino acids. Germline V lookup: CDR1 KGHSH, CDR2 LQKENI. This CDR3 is CASSTQGFWEQYF. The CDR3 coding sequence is TGTGCCAGCTCAACACAGGGGTTCTGGGAGCAGTACTTC.

CDR3 sequence: CASKGAIGELFF. The DNA for the CDR3 is TGCGCCAGCAAAGGGGCCATCGGGGAGCTGTTTTTT. The chain combines TRBV5-1 with TRBJ2-2; TRBD1 is a possible D gene (5 bases). This CDR3 spans 12 amino acids. Germline lookup yields CDR1 SGHRS and CDR2 YFSETQ. V lost 6 bases and J 7 bases, leaving 10 bases between the germline ends.

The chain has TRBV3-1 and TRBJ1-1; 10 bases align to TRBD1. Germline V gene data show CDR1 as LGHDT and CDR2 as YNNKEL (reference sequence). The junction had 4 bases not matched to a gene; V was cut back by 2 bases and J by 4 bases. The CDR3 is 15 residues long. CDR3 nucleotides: TGTGCCAGCAGCCAATTGGACAGGGGGAGCACTGAAGCTTTCTTT. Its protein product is CASSQLDRGSTEAFF.

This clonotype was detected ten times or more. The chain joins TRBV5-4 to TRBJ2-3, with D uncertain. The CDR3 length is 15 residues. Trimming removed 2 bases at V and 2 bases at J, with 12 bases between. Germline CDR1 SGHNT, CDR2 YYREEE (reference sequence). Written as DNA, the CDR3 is TGTGCCAGCAGCTTTGGACGAGATTACACAGATACGCAGTATTTT. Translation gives CASSFGRDYTDTQYF. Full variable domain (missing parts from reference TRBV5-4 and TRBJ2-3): ETGVTQSPTHLIKTRGQQVTLRCSSQSGHNTVSWYQQALGQGPQFIFQYYREEENGRGNFPPRFSGLQFPNYSSELNVNALELDDSALYLCASSFGRDYTDTQYFGPGTRLTVL.

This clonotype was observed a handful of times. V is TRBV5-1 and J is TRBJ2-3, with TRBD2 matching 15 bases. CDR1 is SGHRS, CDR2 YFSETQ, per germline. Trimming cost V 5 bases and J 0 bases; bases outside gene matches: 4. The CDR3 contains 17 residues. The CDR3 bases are TGCGCCAGCAGTTTTGGACTAGCGGGGGGGAGCACAGATACGCAGTATTTT. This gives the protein CASSFGLAGGSTDTQYF.

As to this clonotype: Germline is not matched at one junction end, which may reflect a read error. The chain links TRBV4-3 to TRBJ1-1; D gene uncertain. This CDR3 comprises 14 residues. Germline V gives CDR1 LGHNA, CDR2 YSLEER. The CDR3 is CAGSQEYKNTEAFF. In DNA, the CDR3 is TGCGCCGGCAGCCAGGAATACAAGAACACTGAAGCTTTCTTT.

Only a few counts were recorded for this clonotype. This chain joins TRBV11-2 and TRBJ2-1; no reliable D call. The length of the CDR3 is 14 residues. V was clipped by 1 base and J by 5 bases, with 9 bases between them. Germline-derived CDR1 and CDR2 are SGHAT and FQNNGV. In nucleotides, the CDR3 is TGTGCCAGCAGCTTAGTGAACTTCCACAATGAGCAGTTCTTC. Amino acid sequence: CASSLVNFHNEQFF.

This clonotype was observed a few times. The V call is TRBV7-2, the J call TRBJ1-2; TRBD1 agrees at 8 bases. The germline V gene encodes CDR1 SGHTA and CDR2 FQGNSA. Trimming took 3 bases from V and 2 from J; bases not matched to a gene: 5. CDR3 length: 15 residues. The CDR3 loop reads CASSLRQGANYGYTF. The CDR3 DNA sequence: TGTGCCAGCAGCTTGAGGCAGGGGGCGAACTATGGCTACACCTTC.

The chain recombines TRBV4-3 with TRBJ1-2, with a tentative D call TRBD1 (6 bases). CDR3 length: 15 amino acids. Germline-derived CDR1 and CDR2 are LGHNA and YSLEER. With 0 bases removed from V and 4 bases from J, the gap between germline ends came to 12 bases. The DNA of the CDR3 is TGCGCCAGCAGCCAAGACGTTGGCAGGGGCTATGGCTACACCTTC. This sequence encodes CASSQDVGRGYGYTF.

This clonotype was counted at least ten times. The CDR3 bases are TGTGCCAGCAGCCCAAGCTCGGGGGGATCCGAGACCCAGTACTTC. Protein product: CASSPSSGGSETQYF. The genes are TRBV7-2 and TRBJ2-5; 7 bases map to TRBD2. This CDR3 comprises 15 residues. Germline V gene data show CDR1 as SGHTA and CDR2 as FQGNSA. V gave up 5 bases and J gave up 5 bases; unmatched junction bases: 11.

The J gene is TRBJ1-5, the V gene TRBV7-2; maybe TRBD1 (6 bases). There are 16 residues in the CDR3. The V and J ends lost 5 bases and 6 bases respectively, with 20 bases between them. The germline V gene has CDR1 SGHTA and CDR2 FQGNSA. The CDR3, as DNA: TGTGCCAGCAGCCCATCCTGGACAGATCGACGTCAGCCCCAGCATTTT. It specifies CASSPSWTDRRQPQHF. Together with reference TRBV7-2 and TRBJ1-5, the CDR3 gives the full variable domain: GAGVSQSPSNKVTEKGKDVELRCDPISGHTALYWYRQSLGQGLEFLIYFQGNSAPDKSGLPSDRFSAERTGGSVSTLTIQRTQQEDSAVYLCASSPSWTDRRQPQHFGDGTRLSIL.

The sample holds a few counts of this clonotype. CDR3 in amino acids: CASNPSGGGAGEQFF. For the CDR3, the DNA is TGTGCCAGCAACCCAAGCGGCGGGGGGGCCGGGGAGCAGTTCTTC. V and J are TRBV5-6 and TRBJ2-1; TRBD2 agrees at 9 bases. There are 15 residues in the CDR3. Germline V lookup: CDR1 SGHDT, CDR2 YYEEEE. Trimming at V came to 6 bases and at J to 10 bases, leaving 14 bases not matched to a gene.

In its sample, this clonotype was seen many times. DNA for the CDR3: TGTGCCAGCAGTGGGACAAACACCGGGGAGCTGTTTTTT. Its protein product is CASSGTNTGELFF. The chain is built from TRBV6-4 and TRBJ2-2, with TRBD1 as a possible D gene (5 bases). The CDR3 consists of 13 residues. Looked up from germline, CDR1 is MRHNA and CDR2 is SNTAGT. V dropped 4 bases and J dropped 2 bases, with 5 bases sitting between them.

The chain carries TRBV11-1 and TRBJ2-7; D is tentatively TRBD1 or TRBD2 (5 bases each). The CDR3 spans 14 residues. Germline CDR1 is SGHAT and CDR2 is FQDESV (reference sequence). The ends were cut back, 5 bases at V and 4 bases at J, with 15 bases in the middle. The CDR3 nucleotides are TGTGCCAGCAGCCGACGGGACGTAATGTACGAGCAGTACTTC. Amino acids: CASSRRDVMYEQYF.

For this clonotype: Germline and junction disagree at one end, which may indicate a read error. CDR3 DNA: TGTACCAGCAGCCCCCGGCTAGCGGGGGCTTCCTACAATGAGCAGTTCTTC. Protein sequence: CTSSPRLAGASYNEQFF. The rearrangement links TRBV3-1 to TRBJ2-1; 10 bases agree with TRBD2. The CDR3 totals 17 residues. In germline, CDR1 is LGHDT, CDR2 YNNKEL (reference sequence).

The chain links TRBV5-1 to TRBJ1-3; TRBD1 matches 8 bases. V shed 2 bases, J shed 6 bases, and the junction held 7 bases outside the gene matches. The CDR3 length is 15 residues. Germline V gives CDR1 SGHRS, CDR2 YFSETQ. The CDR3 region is CASSFGQGGENTIYF. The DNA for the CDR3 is TGCGCCAGCAGCTTCGGACAGGGAGGGGAAAACACCATATATTTT.